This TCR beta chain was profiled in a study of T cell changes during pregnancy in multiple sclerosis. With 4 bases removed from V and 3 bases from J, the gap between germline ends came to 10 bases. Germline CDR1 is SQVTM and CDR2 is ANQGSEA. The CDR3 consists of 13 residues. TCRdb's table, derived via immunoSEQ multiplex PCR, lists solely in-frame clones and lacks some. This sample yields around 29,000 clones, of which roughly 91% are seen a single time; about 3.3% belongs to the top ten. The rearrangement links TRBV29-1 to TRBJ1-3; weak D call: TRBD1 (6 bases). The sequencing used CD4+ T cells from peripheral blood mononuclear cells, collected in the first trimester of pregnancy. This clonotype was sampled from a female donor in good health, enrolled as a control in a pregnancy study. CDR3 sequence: CSVGTGSGNTIYF. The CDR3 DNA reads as TGCAGCGTTGGCACAGGGAGTGGAAACACCATATATTTT.